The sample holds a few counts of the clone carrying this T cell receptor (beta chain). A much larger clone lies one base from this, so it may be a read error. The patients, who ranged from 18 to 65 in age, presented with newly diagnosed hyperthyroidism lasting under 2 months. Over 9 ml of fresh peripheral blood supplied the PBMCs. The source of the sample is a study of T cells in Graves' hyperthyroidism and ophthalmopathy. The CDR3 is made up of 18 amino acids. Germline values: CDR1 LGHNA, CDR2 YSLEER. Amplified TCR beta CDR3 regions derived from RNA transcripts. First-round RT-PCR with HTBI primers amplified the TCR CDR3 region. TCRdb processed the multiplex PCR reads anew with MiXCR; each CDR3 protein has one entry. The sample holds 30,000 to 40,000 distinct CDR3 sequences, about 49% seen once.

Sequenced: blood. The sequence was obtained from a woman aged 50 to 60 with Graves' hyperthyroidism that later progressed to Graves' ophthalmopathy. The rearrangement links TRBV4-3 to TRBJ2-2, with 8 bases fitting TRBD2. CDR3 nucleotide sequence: TGCGCCAGCAGCCAAGAGGGGGGCGGGAGGCTGAACGCCGGGGAGCTGTTTTTT. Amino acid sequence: CASSQEGGGRLNAGELFF.